Sequencing of this T cell receptor (beta chain) was carried out in a study of early stage breast cancer tumors. About the research overall: About 80% of the 16 invasive tumors were ER+, PR+ and HER2-. Each sample averaged approximately 9.9-fold read coverage.

On this clone: As yet, its antigen is unknown.

The repertoire was sequenced with immunoSEQ multiplex PCR; TCRdb's copy has only in-frame clones and lacks some. This sample has nearly 11,000 clones, with approximately 78% found just once. Study-level findings and limits: Tumor and normal breast were distinguished via blood comparison in about 90% of the 16 patients.

Material for sequencing was breast tumor tissue. The sequence derives from a person between 35 and 49 years old with breast cancer.

This CDR3 is CASSETSGDTSRHYEQYF. The CDR3 bases are TGTGCCAGCAGTGAGACTAGCGGAGATACTTCGAGGCACTACGAGCAGTACTTC. This chain joins TRBV27 and TRBJ2-7; TRBD2 matches at 9 bases. V lost 5 bases to trimming and J lost 3 bases; unmatched junction nucleotides: 17. The CDR3 is 18 amino acids. Germline V gene lookup returns CDR1 MNHEY and CDR2 SMNVEV (reference sequence).